This T cell receptor beta chain is from a study of radiotherapy plus CTLA-4 blockade in lung cancer. The protocol was immunoSEQ multiplex PCR, while the TCRdb copy is restricted to in-frame clones and leaves out a portion. Found here are more than 100,000 clones, 85% to 90% of them singletons; the top ten hold 5.5% to 7%. The CDR3 contains 13 residues. The V segment lost 6 bases and the J segment 2 bases; nucleotides outside the gene matches: 2. The germline V gene has CDR1 SNHLY and CDR2 FYNNEI. The chain joins TRBV2 to TRBJ2-7; 9 bases are shared with TRBD2. Sequenced here: peripheral blood, sampled from a patient treated with radiotherapy plus ipilimumab. The sequence was collected from a human donor with non-small cell lung cancer that progressed on radiotherapy plus ipilimumab. The CDR3 loop is CASRASGAYEQYF. CDR3 DNA sequence: TGTGCCAGCAGGGCTAGCGGGGCCTACGAGCAGTACTTC.